These T cell receptor beta chains were read from a single sample in a study of cytomegalovirus exposure and HLA in healthy donors. The assay was immunoSEQ multiplex PCR, and TCRdb's table has in-frame clones only and misses some. This sample's table reports approximately 110,000 clones. Material for sequencing was PBMCs. The receptor set was obtained from a man aged 25 to 45 in good health and CMV-seronegative. CDR3s include the opening cysteine and the closing phenylalanine or tryptophan. D genes are given only for firm matches.

V gene	D gene	J gene	CDR3 DNA	CDR3 protein
TRBV4-1	NA	TRBJ2-3	TGCGCCAGCAGCCCCACTACCCCACGGGCAGATACGCAGTATTTT	CASSPTTPRADTQYF
TRBV7-2	NA	TRBJ2-7	TGTGCCAGCAGCTTGAGGGCCGGGTTAGCTTACGAGCAGTACTTC	CASSLRAGLAYEQYF
TRBV11-2	NA	TRBJ1-3	TGTGCCAGCAGCTCTCCCCGTGTGGGAAACACCATATATTTT	CASSSPRVGNTIYF
TRBV5-1	NA	TRBJ2-7	TGCGCCAGCAGCTTTGACAACTACGAGCAGTACTTC	CASSFDNYEQYF
TRBV11-1	NA	TRBJ2-7	TGTGCCAGCAGACGCGGGATATGGGACTTCGACGAGCAGTACTTC	CASRRGIWDFDEQYF
TRBV7-9	TRBD1	TRBJ1-2	TGTGCCAGCAGCCCGCAGGGGGCGCTTCCTAACTATGGCTACACCTTC	CASSPQGALPNYGYTF
TRBV7-8	NA	TRBJ1-5	TGTGCCAGCAGCATCGACGGACAGCTCTATAGCAATCAGCCCCAGCATTTT	CASSIDGQLYSNQPQHF
TRBV4-1	NA	TRBJ2-1	TGCGCCAGCAGCCAAGTACCGGGTTCCTACAATGAGCAGTTCTTC	CASSQVPGSYNEQFF
TRBV19	TRBD2	TRBJ2-1	TGTGCCAGTAGCAATGGAGTTAGCGGGACTCCCAATGAGCAGTTCTTC	CASSNGVSGTPNEQFF
TRBV7-2	NA	TRBJ2-5	TGTGCCAGCAGCCCGCCTGGCCCTCATGTAGAGACCCAGTACTTC	CASSPPGPHVETQYF
TRBV28	TRBD1	TRBJ1-2	TGTGCCACCACGACAGGGAGCTATGGCTACACCTTC	CATTTGSYGYTF
TRBV7-9	TRBD1	TRBJ2-2	TGTGCCAGCAGCACGAGGACAGGGCCGGTTGGAGGGGAGCTGTTTTTT	CASSTRTGPVGGELFF
TRBV5-6	TRBD1	TRBJ2-3	TGTGCCAGCAGCTTTACCGGGACAGGGACCGAAGCAGATACGCAGTATTTT	CASSFTGTGTEADTQYF
TRBV19	NA	TRBJ1-3	TGTGCCAGTAGTCAGAACAGCTACTCTGGAAACACCATATATTTT	CASSQNSYSGNTIYF
TRBV6-1	NA	TRBJ1-6	TGTGCCAGCAGTGAAAACCCTTTAGCGGGGGAAGGGAATTCACCCCTCCACTTT	CASSENPLAGEGNSPLHF
TRBV7-2	NA	TRBJ2-5	TGTGCCAGCAGCTTATCCTACCAAGAGACCCAGTACTTC	CASSLSYQETQYF
TRBV7-6	NA	TRBJ2-2	TGTGCCAGCAGCTTAGTTCAGTCAGGTACCGGGGAGCTGTTTTTT	CASSLVQSGTGELFF
TRBV6-6	NA	TRBJ2-7	TGTGCCAGCAGTTACGTTAGCGGCTACGAGCAGTACTTC	CASSYVSGYEQYF
TRBV7-6	NA	TRBJ1-2	TGTGCCAGCAGCCCCGATGATGGGGGCTTTCAGGATGGCTACACCTTC	CASSPDDGGFQDGYTF
TRBV30	NA	TRBJ1-5	TGTGCCTGGAGTCCTGGGGGGGGTCAGCCCCAGCATTTT	CAWSPGGGQPQHF
TRBV29-1	TRBD1	TRBJ1-1	TGCAGCGCCAGAGGGACAGCGCGGGGTCACACTGAAGCTTTCTTT	CSARGTARGHTEAFF
TRBV7-9	NA	TRBJ1-2	TGTGCCAGCAGAAGGTTAGGGGCCATGGTGGTTGGCTACACCTTC	CASRRLGAMVVGYTF
TRBV2	TRBD2	TRBJ2-2	TGTGCCAGCAGTGAAACGAGCGGGGCCCGCGGGGAGCTGTTTTTT	CASSETSGARGELFF
TRBV7-3	NA	TRBJ1-2	TGTGCCAGCAGCCCCGGGAGGGGGGGCTATGGCTACACCTTC	CASSPGRGGYGYTF
TRBV28	NA	TRBJ1-3	TGTGCCAGCAGTTCCGGTGGGCTTCTCTCTGGAAACACCATATATTTT	CASSSGGLLSGNTIYF
TRBV9	TRBD2	TRBJ2-1	TGTGCCAGCAGCTCCCCTAGCGGGGTAGACTGGACGCCTTACAATGAGCAGTTCTTC	CASSSPSGVDWTPYNEQFF
TRBV5-1	NA	TRBJ1-2	TGCGCCAGCAGCTTGGATTTTCGGCAGGCCTATGGCTACACCTTC	CASSLDFRQAYGYTF
TRBV7-9	NA	TRBJ2-1	TGTGCCAGCAGCCCGGGTGCGGGTGAGCAGTTCTTC	CASSPGAGEQFF
TRBV5-1	TRBD2	TRBJ2-1	TGCGCCTGCGGGCGGGAGGGCCCCAATGAGCAGTTCTTC	CACGREGPNEQFF
TRBV4-1	TRBD2	TRBJ2-2	TGCGCCAGCAGCCCCCCGGGGGGAACGAACACCGGGGAGCTGTTTTTT	CASSPPGGTNTGELFF
TRBV4-3	TRBD2	TRBJ2-7	TGCGCCAGCAGCCAAGACACTAGCGGGGAGAGGGGCGAGCAGTACTTC	CASSQDTSGERGEQYF
TRBV28	NA	TRBJ1-5	TGTGCCAGCAGTTTATCTCCAGGGACTAGCGATCAGCCCCAGCATTTT	CASSLSPGTSDQPQHF
TRBV18	TRBD1	TRBJ1-3	TGTGCCAGCTCACTTGGACAGGGCTCCTCTGGAAACACCATATATTTT	CASSLGQGSSGNTIYF
TRBV5-1	TRBD2	TRBJ2-1	TGCGCCAGCAGCTTGATTGGGACTAGCGGACAGGCCTACAATGAGCAGTTCTTC	CASSLIGTSGQAYNEQFF
TRBV13	NA	TRBJ2-3	TGTGCCAGCAACCGTGGGGAGACCTACCTCACAGATACGCAGTATTTT	CASNRGETYLTDTQYF
TRBV7-2	NA	TRBJ1-3	TGTGCCAGCAGCTTAACCACGGGGGGAAACTCTGGAAACACCATATATTTT	CASSLTTGGNSGNTIYF
TRBV13	TRBD1	TRBJ2-5	TGTGCCAGCAGACAATGGGACAGGGGGCTCGAGACCCAGTACTTC	CASRQWDRGLETQYF
TRBV20-1	NA	TRBJ2-7	TGCAGTGTAGGGGGGGCGGCCGAGCAGTACTTC	CSVGGAAEQYF
TRBV29-1	NA	TRBJ1-2	TGCAGCGCCACACAGGGTTCAGGCTATGGCTACACCTTC	CSATQGSGYGYTF
TRBV5-4	NA	TRBJ2-3	TGTGCCAGCAGCTCCCGGGCAGATACGCAGTATTTT	CASSSRADTQYF